This TCR beta chain is drawn from a study of blood T cell repertoires in COVID-19 (dated by TCRdb to the early 2020s). About the investigation overall: Samples covering the acute and convalescent phases of COVID-19 were provided by collaborators in the United States, Italy and Spain. The prospective study material was composed of cDNA or gDNA derived from T cells, B-cell-depleted T cells, or PBMCs. Where available, HLA class I and class II types were taken from metadata supplied by the sample provider and were not determined by assay-based typing. Samples were obtained from the ongoing ImmuneRACE study (first 160 participants) and from over a thousand subjects provided by 6 global collaborators. The sample metadata nearly always contained a de-identified subject ID, COVID-19 status, age in years and sex. Deeply sampled blood TCRbeta repertoires from subjects exposed to, actively infected with, or recovered from COVID-19 were included in the dataset. The repertoires were made available in a free public database intended to serve as a resource for research on the immune response to SARS-CoV-2.

Turning to this clone: It lacks a known antigen. No much larger clone is present one base from it, and per-base qualities are unavailable.

From its cysteine to its phenylalanine, the CDR3 spans 15 amino acids. Only CDR3 DNA is held: 45 bases, read in frame from base 1. CDR1 SGHRS and CDR2 YFSETQ are derived from the germline V gene. Cut back by 1 base and 4 bases, the V and J ends lie 15 bases apart. One collaborating source in Seattle enrolled patients during active infection and followed them longitudinally through the course of disease. The collaborating institutions used their own protocols to collect whole blood in K2EDTA tubes. For TCRbeta analysis, collaborators shipped samples in one of three forms: frozen whole blood, isolated PBMCs, or DNA extracted from either of those sample types. TCRbeta CDR3 regions were amplified from genomic DNA using the immunoSEQ Assay, a bias-controlled multiplex PCR. The original methods were these. Nucleated cell counts per sample were estimated from amplification of reference gene primers within the assay. To quantify the absolute abundance of each unique TCRbeta CDR3 rearrangement, sequence reads were collapsed and filtered. For each sample, productive Simpson clonality was calculated as the square root of Simpson's diversity index across productive rearrangements. TCRdb obtained this table from immuneACCESS and retained in-frame rearrangements with V and J assigned. These tables miss some clones; where compared with another copy, unresolved V genes account for less than half of the shortfall, and the remainder is unexplained. V and J calls and clone size are as listed in that table; D and trimming were resolved from the DNA. The table for this sample lists around 210,000 clones; about 88% of them were counted only once. The ten top clones hold about a sixth of the sample.

General findings and caveats noted by the study authors: The amount of clinical and demographic metadata varied by source and participant and was provided uncurated.

The sequenced material came from peripheral blood. The source of this sequence is a man aged 50-60 years with COVID-19, enrolled during active disease. Recombination connected TRBV5-1 to TRBJ2-7; TRBD1 is a weak D gene call, 6 bases matching. The CDR3 sequence is CASSLPTGNSYEQYF. The DNA sequence follows: TGCGCCAGCAGCTTGCCCACAGGGAACAGTTACGAGCAGTACTTC.